These 10 T cell receptor beta chains were all obtained from the same sample, sequenced in a study of control samples from healthy donors and cancer patients. Produced via immunoSEQ multiplex PCR; TCRdb's table is partial and in-frame only. The table has roughly 120,000 clones, about 95% seen once. Sequencing was performed on blood. These receptors were taken from a man aged 25-45 years in good health.

The V gene is TRBV5-1, the J gene TRBJ1-4; no clear D gene. V lost 2 bases, J lost 2 bases, and 7 bases lay in between. The CDR3 has 14 residues. Germline-derived CDR1 and CDR2 are SGHRS and YFSETQ. CDR3 sequence (DNA): TGCGCCAGCAGCTTAGCTCCGACTAATGAAAAACTGTTTTTT. Translation: CASSLAPTNEKLFF.

The rearrangement joins TRBV18 to TRBJ2-7, with 7 bases fitting TRBD1. Germline V gene lookup returns CDR1 KGHSH and CDR2 LQKENI. V shed 4 bases, J shed 0 bases, and the junction held 6 bases outside the gene matches. This CDR3 has 15 amino acids. Here the CDR3 DNA reads TGTGCCAGCTCACTCACAGGGGCGATCTCCTACGAGCAGTACTTC. The encoded protein is CASSLTGAISYEQYF.

The gene calls are TRBV4-1 and TRBJ2-5, with TRBD2 matching over 9 bases. Trimming cost V 1 base and J 7 bases; bases outside gene matches: 16. The germline V gene has CDR1 MGHRA and CDR2 YSYEKL. The CDR3 sequence is 18 residues long. CDR3 in DNA: TGCGCCAGCAGCCAAGGTATACTAGCGGGCGCCGCCCGCGGGACCCAGTACTTC. Its protein product is CASSQGILAGAARGTQYF.

The chain combines TRBV5-1 with TRBJ1-1; the D gene is possibly TRBD1 (5 bases). This CDR3 region has 13 residues. The germline gives CDR1 SGHRS, CDR2 YFSETQ. Deletions cut 4 bases from V and 4 bases from J, with 11 bases between. The CDR3 loop reads CASSPEGSTEAFF. The CDR3 nucleotides are TGCGCCAGCAGCCCGGAGGGGAGCACTGAAGCTTTCTTT.

The genes are TRBV18 and TRBJ1-6; D is uncertain. The CDR3 consists of 15 residues. Germline V lookup: CDR1 KGHSH, CDR2 LQKENI. V was shortened by 4 bases and J by 10 bases, with 17 bases between the two germline ends. This CDR3 is CASSLFRSDESPLHF. The CDR3 bases are TGTGCCAGCTCACTTTTTCGGTCCGACGAATCACCCCTCCACTTT.

The genes are TRBV6-6 and TRBJ1-6, with D perhaps matching TRBD1 (6 bases). The CDR3 is made up of 16 amino acids. The germline V and J ends were trimmed by 5 bases and 7 bases, with 18 bases remaining between them. The germline CDR1 and CDR2 sequences are MNHNY and SVGAGI (reference sequence). The chain's CDR3 is CASSPRGGRRNSPLHF. The CDR3 DNA reads as TGTGCCAGCAGTCCTCGCGGGGGGCGCAGAAATTCACCCCTCCACTTT.

About this clone: The junction differs from germline at one of its ends, possibly a read error. CDR3 nucleotide sequence: TGTGCCAGCAGCTTCAATTCCCCCCTCCACTTT. Its translation is CASSFNSPLHF. The chain joins TRBV11-2 to TRBJ1-6; D gene unclear. CDR3 size: 11 residues. In germline, CDR1 is SGHAT, CDR2 FQNNGV. Based on the CDR3 plus reference TRBV11-2 and TRBJ1-6, the full variable domain is EAGVAQSPRYKIIEKRQSVAFWCNPISGHATLYWYQQILGQGPKLLIQFQNNGVVDDSQLPKDRFSAERLKGVDSTLKIQPAKLEDSAVYLCASSFNSPLHFGNGTRLTVT.

Only a few counts were recorded for this clone. The rearrangement links TRBV15 to TRBJ2-3; tentatively, D is TRBD1 or TRBD2 (6 bases each). Deletions cut 7 bases from V and 5 bases from J, with 10 bases between. CDR1 is LNHNV and CDR2 is YYDKDF in the germline V gene (reference sequence). The CDR3 totals 12 residues. DNA for the CDR3: TGTGCCACCAAGGGGGACTTAGATACGCAGTATTTT. As protein: CATKGDLDTQYF.

V gene TRBV6-1 combines with J gene TRBJ1-6; no firm D call. The germline V gene has CDR1 MNHNS and CDR2 SASEGT. Trimming shortened V by 2 bases and J by 7 bases, and 15 bases separated the two germline ends. The CDR3 is made up of 16 amino acids. The CDR3 loop is CASSETAKAGNSPLHF. The CDR3 bases are TGTGCCAGCAGTGAAACCGCAAAGGCTGGGAATTCACCCCTCCACTTT.

CDR3 loop: CASSSTGIDTIYF. The CDR3 DNA reads TGTGCCAGCAGCTCGACAGGGATAGACACCATATATTTT. This chain links TRBV7-9 with TRBJ1-3, with TRBD1 matching 7 bases. From germline, CDR1 is SEHNR and CDR2 FQNEAQ (reference sequence). With V trimmed by 4 bases and J by 8 bases, 5 bases remained unmatched. The CDR3 runs 13 residues.